The rows below give T cell receptor beta chains drawn from one sample of a study of blood T cell repertoires in COVID-19. Method: immunoSEQ multiplex PCR; TCRdb's copy keeps in-frame clones and lacks some. The sample contains 140,000 to 150,000 clones, about 83% of which appear only once. Sequencing used PBMCs or T cells enriched from blood (not recorded which). Every receptor here comes from a woman in her forties or fifties who had been exposed to COVID-19. CDR3s include the opening cysteine and the closing phenylalanine or tryptophan. A D gene is named only where the DNA matches it firmly. Clone size is shown for a subset of rows, as once, few, many or a class of expanded clone.

J: TRBJ1-6; V: TRBV6-5; size: .; D: TRBD1; CDR3: CASSYLQGAGGSPLHF; DNA: TGTGCCAGCAGTTACTTACAGGGGGCAGGTGGTTCACCCCTCCACTTT
J: TRBJ2-2; V: TRBV7-2; size: .; D: .; CDR3: CASSLTPQGELFF; DNA: TGTGCCAGCAGCTTAACCCCCCAAGGGGAACTGTTTTTT
J: TRBJ1-2; V: TRBV12-5; size: .; D: TRBD1; CDR3: CASGYPLMDRGYGYTF; DNA: TGTGCTAGTGGTTATCCCCTCATGGACAGGGGTTATGGCTACACCTTC
J: TRBJ2-3; V: TRBV20-1; size: few; D: .; CDR3: CSAAEGDTQYF; DNA: TGCAGTGCGGCGGAGGGGGATACGCAGTATTTT
J: TRBJ2-1; V: TRBV19; size: .; D: TRBD2; CDR3: CASSIGTSGRGEQFF; DNA: TGTGCCAGTAGCATTGGGACTAGCGGGAGAGGTGAGCAGTTCTTC
J: TRBJ2-3; V: TRBV19; size: .; D: TRBD2; CDR3: CASSIRSSGSTDTQYF; DNA: TGTGCCAGCAGTATACGGTCTAGCGGGAGCACAGATACGCAGTATTTT
J: TRBJ1-1; V: TRBV4-2; size: once; D: .; CDR3: CASSQARGNTEAFF; DNA: TGTGCCAGCAGCCAAGCCCGAGGGAACACTGAAGCTTTCTTT
J: TRBJ1-1; V: TRBV12-3/TRBV12-4; size: .; D: TRBD1; CDR3: CASSIGQGEAFF; DNA: TGTGCCAGCAGCATAGGACAGGGTGAAGCTTTCTTT
J: TRBJ2-6; V: TRBV7-2; size: .; D: .; CDR3: CASSRNSGISGANVLTF; DNA: TGTGCCAGCAGCCGCAACTCAGGGATCTCTGGGGCCAACGTCCTGACTTTC
J: TRBJ2-1; V: TRBV19; size: .; D: .; CDR3: CASAPGHSSYNEQFF; DNA: TGTGCCAGTGCACCGGGACACAGCTCCTACAATGAGCAGTTCTTC
J: TRBJ1-4; V: TRBV7-2; size: .; D: .; CDR3: CASSLALATNEKLFF; DNA: TGTGCCAGCAGCTTAGCCCTCGCAACTAATGAAAAACTGTTTTTT
J: TRBJ1-2; V: TRBV6-5; size: .; D: TRBD1; CDR3: CASSYWGQGAEYGYTF; DNA: TGTGCCAGCAGTTATTGGGGACAGGGGGCAGAGTATGGCTACACCTTC
J: TRBJ2-7; V: TRBV5-4; size: .; D: TRBD1; CDR3: CASSPRRQGSYEQYF; DNA: TGTGCCAGCAGCCCGAGACGACAGGGTTCCTACGAGCAGTACTTC
J: TRBJ2-5; V: TRBV6-2/TRBV6-3; size: .; D: TRBD2; CDR3: CASSSGTSYETQYF; DNA: TGTGCCAGCAGTTCCGGGACTAGCTATGAGACCCAGTACTTC
J: TRBJ2-5; V: TRBV6-6; size: .; D: TRBD2; CDR3: CASRVAGGQETQYF; DNA: TGTGCCAGCAGGGTAGCGGGGGGCCAAGAGACCCAGTACTTC
J: TRBJ1-2; V: TRBV5-4; size: .; D: TRBD1; CDR3: CASSPGQGGPYGYTF; DNA: TGTGCCAGCAGCCCCGGACAGGGGGGACCCTATGGCTACACCTTC
J: TRBJ1-5; V: TRBV27; size: .; D: .; CDR3: CASSPGQFYSNQPQHF; DNA: TGTGCCAGCAGTCCCGGACAGTTTTATAGCAATCAGCCCCAGCATTTT
J: TRBJ1-3; V: TRBV5-4; size: .; D: .; CDR3: CASSWTRGGVSGNTIYF; DNA: TGTGCCAGCAGCTGGACGCGCGGGGGCGTTTCTGGAAACACCATATATTTT
J: TRBJ2-5; V: TRBV3-1/TRBV3-2; size: .; D: .; CDR3: CASSQRQETQYF; DNA: TGTGCCAGCAGCCAGCGTCAAGAGACCCAGTACTTC
J: TRBJ1-5; V: TRBV6-5; size: few; D: .; CDR3: CASRPQGRYQPQHF; DNA: TGTGCCAGCAGGCCGCAGGGTCGGTACCAGCCCCAGCATTTT
J: TRBJ2-2; V: TRBV27; size: .; D: .; CDR3: CASSLSWTATGELFF; DNA: TGTGCCAGCAGTTTATCTTGGACTGCCACCGGGGAGCTGTTTTTT
J: TRBJ1-2; V: TRBV27; size: .; D: TRBD1; CDR3: CASRRTGEIYGYTF; DNA: TGTGCCAGCAGACGGACAGGGGAGATCTATGGCTACACCTTC
J: TRBJ1-3; V: TRBV9; size: .; D: .; CDR3: CASSRGGSLGNTIYF; DNA: TGTGCCAGCAGCCGGGGTGGCAGTCTCGGAAACACCATATATTTT
J: TRBJ1-1; V: TRBV19; size: .; D: TRBD1; CDR3: CASAGQLTTEAFF; DNA: TGTGCCAGCGCGGGACAGCTGACCACTGAAGCTTTCTTT
J: TRBJ2-1; V: TRBV24-1; size: many; D: TRBD1; CDR3: CATSDPTGTGYNEQFF; DNA: TGTGCCACCAGTGATCCCACCGGGACAGGGTACAATGAGCAGTTCTTC
J: TRBJ1-5; V: TRBV9; size: .; D: .; CDR3: CASSVSFSNQPQHF; DNA: TGTGCCAGCAGCGTGAGTTTTAGCAATCAGCCCCAGCATTTT
J: TRBJ1-2; V: TRBV13; size: .; D: .; CDR3: CASSLPGGARGYTF; DNA: TGTGCCAGCAGCTTACCCGGGGGGGCGCGAGGCTACACCTTC
J: TRBJ1-6; V: TRBV5-1; size: .; D: .; CDR3: CASRVQPDNSPLHF; DNA: TGCGCCAGCAGAGTTCAACCGGATAATTCACCCCTCCACTTT
J: TRBJ2-7; V: TRBV19; size: .; D: TRBD1; CDR3: CASTPGQGPYEQYF; DNA: TGTGCCAGTACCCCGGGACAGGGCCCCTACGAGCAGTACTTC
J: TRBJ2-7; V: TRBV5-1; size: .; D: TRBD2; CDR3: CASRTSGYYEQYF; DNA: TGCGCCAGCCGGACTAGCGGGTACTACGAGCAGTACTTC